The text below deals with one T cell receptor beta chain. Its target antigen remains unknown. Per-base qualities were not stored, and no clone one base away is much larger. The sample comes from a study of cytomegalovirus exposure and HLA in healthy donors (dated by TCRdb to about 2017). Context from the whole study: According to an earlier analysis of a few hundred of the donors, roughly 180 million T cells yielded 100 million or so unique TCR beta sequences and around 280 Gb of sequence data. A later analysis re-analyzed previously published TCR beta repertoires from approximately 670 donors and added high-resolution HLA genotyping to study TCR occurrence patterns. A later genetic analysis took genome-wide SNP genotypes for about 65% of the roughly 670 donors and used that subset as a discovery cohort. The T cell repertoires of 666 subjects were profiled by immunosequencing and related to cytomegalovirus serostatus. Roughly 5 DR-DQ haplotypes were treated as single units for association and clustering because of strong linkage in the cohort. Donor age, sex, ethnicity and CMV serostatus were compiled together with the repertoire data. All discovery cohort repertoires had been generated on a single sequencing platform. Rather than using new phenotypic data, the later analysis identified candidate immune exposures from TCR beta sequences and from how often those sequences occurred across donors. HLA typing included class I and class II loci at four-digit resolution. In addition to the first cohort of 666 subjects, a separate validation cohort of around 110 different subjects was used. The number of donors typed differed by locus, with roughly 620-630 for A, B, C, DRB1 and DQB1, 522 for DQA1, 600 to 610 for DPA1, and roughly 450 for DPB1. The study was designed to test whether signatures of past pathogen exposure could be identified by cataloging public T cell receptors. Among some 400 genotyped donors of the cohort, an average of approximately 200,000 unique TCR beta nucleotide sequences was sequenced per donor, of which 15% to 20% were non-productive. The genetic ancestry cluster associated with self-reported Caucasian donors included 81% of the roughly 380 genotyped donors. In an earlier analysis of a few hundred of the donors, high-throughput TCR beta sequencing was used to judge whether each TCR beta V gene segment behaved as functional or pseudogenic. To predict cytomegalovirus infection status, the study combined high-throughput TCR immunosequencing, statistical association of individual TCRs with disease status, and machine learning. About 280 gigabases of sequencing data and around 80 million unique TCR sequences made up an early release that covered several hundred HLA-typed donors.

Receptor amplification or capture employed the immunoSEQ multiplex PCR assay. For the multiplex PCR, a mixture combining 60 forward primers for TCR Vbeta segments and 13 reverse primers for TCR Jbeta segments was used. Amplification of the CDR3 region of rearranged TCR beta genes was performed with a multiplex PCR assay on genomic DNA. The Illumina HiSeq System was used to sequence the amplified TCR beta libraries as 87-base-pair reads. The paper's processing steps were these. Across the 670 or so repertoires, a later analysis counted 60 million to 90 million unique TCR beta chains, approximately 12 million of which were shared by at least two donors. A nearest-neighbor algorithm error-corrected the raw reads and collapsed the reads into unique sequences, merging closely related sequences to remove PCR and sequencing errors. V, D and J gene segments were assigned by aligning CDR3 sequences to IMGT reference sequences. For a sequence to be retained, at least a six-nucleotide match to both a V gene segment and a J gene segment was required. Rearrangements were classified as productive when the CDR3 lacked stop codons and remained in frame with V and J, and all other rearrangements were classified as non-productive. Following IMGT convention, CDR3 was defined as the stretch from the second conserved V-encoded cysteine up to the conserved J-encoded phenylalanine. The earlier analysis of 500 to 650 of the donors excluded any sequence lacking an unambiguous match to a single V gene segment. In an earlier analysis of some 590 of the donors, V segments were called functional above 56.7% productive rearrangements and were called segregating when the between-donor standard deviation exceeded 5%. A statistical classification framework was developed to diagnose cytomegalovirus status using the catalog of TCR beta chain sequences. In a later analysis, TCR nucleotide sequences were compared against IMGT/GENE-DB human TR gene sequences so that V and J genes could be assigned. In a later analysis, CDR3 sequences and most-parsimonious VDJ recombination scenarios were assigned using the TCRdist pipeline. In a later analysis, each TCR beta chain was defined by its CDR3 amino acid sequence together with its V-gene family, and reads without a unique V-gene family were excluded. In a later analysis, nearly 600 highly shared, low-generation-probability nucleotide sequences were removed to address suspected cross-contamination and a sequencing artifact. For each public chain, a later analysis derived a clonal expansion index from normalized ranks of inferred template counts within each repertoire. In a later analysis, generation probabilities were computed using a VDJ recombination model fitted to out-of-frame rearrangements, and the results were checked against IGoR. In a later analysis, hypergeometric tests were used to score TCR-TCR, TCR-HLA and TCR-CMV co-occurrence, with a repertoire-size bias correction applied to TCR pairs. False discovery rates were estimated in a later analysis by permuting HLA or CMV assignments 20 times. A later analysis grouped co-occurring TCRs with DBSCAN, adding TCRdist sequence similarity when clustering within HLA-allele-positive subsets. Co-occurrence clustering excluded repertoires with fewer than 30,000 or more than 120,000 public chains, plus five with anomalous nucleotide sharing. TCRdb holds this immuneACCESS table with in-frame rearrangements only. Some clones are missing; in checked studies, unresolved V genes explain under half, and the rest has no known cause. V and J calls and clone size are those listed in that table; D and trimming were worked out from the DNA. This sample has around 180,000 clones in its table, and more than 60% of those were observed once. The ten largest make up about 1.4% of the sample.

Sequences SQVTM (CDR1) and ANQGSEA (CDR2) are obtained from the germline V gene. The junction carries 5 bases between V and J, which are trimmed by 3 bases and 2 bases respectively. The CDR3, from cysteine to phenylalanine, totals 11 residues. Here the CDR3 DNA is all that survives: 33 bases in frame from base 1. The cohort was made up of hundreds of healthy bone marrow donors. At the time of sampling, every cohort member was nominally healthy, though immune exposures that went unrecorded were likely present. The donor was CMV seropositive and belonged to the group of 250 to 300 seropositive cohort members. Every donor gave a peripheral blood sample, and the peripheral blood mononuclear cells from that sample were used for TCR beta sequencing. Genomic DNA extraction from the blood cell samples was performed with the Qiagen DNeasy Blood Extraction Kit. Overall study outcomes, separate from this receptor: Broadly in line with IMGT annotations, most TCR beta V segments showed up in productive rearrangements about 90% or about 30% of the time in an earlier analysis of several hundred of the donors. A cluster of highly shared sequence variants was judged likely to represent a technical artifact of the sequencing pipeline. Compared with the roughly 670-donor mean, donors in an Asian-associated ancestry cluster had fewer N-insertions in productive TCRs, according to a later genetic analysis. A later analysis found that HLA-associated TCR beta chains were more clonally expanded and had lower generation probabilities than equally common non-associated chains. A further reported finding was that TCR beta sequences accurately predicted the HLA-A and HLA-B alleles for most subjects in the first cohort. Most CMV-associated TCR beta chains appeared to be HLA-restricted in a later analysis, and the HLA associations seemed to be driven largely by CMV exposure. Most TCR sequences were seen in very few donors, while some public TCRs were found in many individuals. Only TCR beta chains were sequenced in this cohort, and the absence of alpha or paired-chain data limited detectable features. Because counts were too low, some 17 rarely observed V segments, including chromosome 9 orphons, were excluded from the earlier analysis of fewer than 650 of the donors. Assigning TCR associations to individual alleles was difficult when HLA alleles, especially DR and DQ, strongly co-occurred. Linkage disequilibrium might explain the correlated functional status among segregating V segments, but an unknown experimental factor could not be excluded. A later analysis associated approximately 17,000 TCR beta sequences with specific HLA alleles at a false discovery rate of 0.05. Three of the identified cytomegalovirus-associated TCR beta chains were confirmed in vitro to be specific for cytomegalovirus antigens. The authors suggested that the approach could potentially be generalized to other disease states and immunological phenotypes. For the cohort, immune exposure information was limited to CMV serostatus. Several of the top co-occurrence clusters appeared to be linked to parvovirus B19, influenza, CMV and Epstein-Barr virus, according to a later analysis. The 87-base-pair reads could not distinguish some IMGT-functional V segments, including TRBV6-2 and TRBV6-3, so those segments were excluded. HLA typing was unavailable for some donors at each locus, so association tests used only the typed subset. The presence/absence analyses assumed that sequencing depth was roughly uniform across donors, and that assumption may not be true. The study listed 164 TCR beta chains as associated with cytomegalovirus. In a later genetic analysis, a missense DCLRE1C variant was associated with V-gene and J-gene trimming of TCR beta chains, and the association was replicated in an independent cohort. In a later analysis, TCR association rates were found to vary across HLA loci, with the most associated TCRs seen for DRB1 alleles and the fewest for HLA-C alleles. In both the original and validation cohorts, the classifier was reported to diagnose cytomegalovirus status with high specificity and sensitivity.

The material sequenced was PBMCs. This receptor chain uses TRBV29-1 and TRBJ2-7, with the D segment identity uncertain. The origin of this receptor is a woman aged 25 to 39 in good health and CMV-seropositive. CDR3 reads: CSVELAYEQYF. The DNA reads TGCAGCGTTGAGCTAGCCTACGAGCAGTACTTC.